This T cell receptor (beta chain) was observed in a study of response to subunit inactivated influenza vaccine (dated by TCRdb to the late 2010s). Concerning the study at large: The study used deep quantitative T cell receptor repertoire profiling to track responses to a trivalent subunit inactivated influenza vaccine.

This clonotype has at least ten counts. The antigen it recognizes is unknown. Base qualities are not recorded, but no much larger clone differs from it by a single base. Library preparation employed RT-PCR. The run used an Illumina HiSeq 2500. The public reads were reanalyzed by TCRdb: fastp trimming at Q25, MiXCR alignment, in-frame beta chains only. CDR3 protein sequences are deduplicated, and each keeps its most common genes and DNA. This sample holds about 520,000 distinct CDR3 sequences; approximately 7.8% were observed only once. About an eighth of the sample is in the top ten clones. What the authors observed across the whole study: The authors suggested that each seasonal influenza vaccination may recruit only a limited number of new T cells.

The sample in question was PBMCs from blood, obtained less than 25 months after vaccination. The clonotype originates from a man between 50 and 75 years old who received an inactivated influenza vaccine. Donor details come from another sample of the same person, matched by shared clones.

The CDR3 region reads CASSLPHREVETQYF. The bases are TGTGCCAGCAGCTTACCCCACAGGGAGGTGGAGACCCAGTACTTC. This receptor chain uses TRBV7-9 and TRBJ2-5; the D call could be TRBD1 or TRBD2, with each sharing 6 bases. Deletion took 2 bases off V and 5 bases off J, with a span of 15 bases between the germline ends. The CDR1 and CDR2 encoded by the germline V gene (reference sequence) are SEHNR and FQNEAQ. There are 15 amino acids in the CDR3, from cysteine to phenylalanine inclusive. CDR3 DNA only is kept here, 45 bases in frame from base 1.